The 19 T cell receptor beta chains given below trace back to one sample, sequenced in a study of cytomegalovirus exposure and HLA in healthy donors. PCR was performed using 60 Vbeta and 13 Jbeta primers. The data were produced by immunoSEQ multiplex PCR, yet TCRdb's version contains in-frame clones alone and is incomplete. The sample holds some 82,000 clones, around 85% seen once. Sequencing was performed on PBMCs. These receptors were collected from a woman between 45 and 65 years old in good health and CMV-seronegative.

The J gene is TRBJ2-2, the V gene TRBV5-1; no reliable D call. Germline values: CDR1 SGHRS, CDR2 YFSETQ. Trimming stripped 7 bases from V and 6 bases from J, with 7 bases between. The CDR3 sequence is 11 residues long. CDR3 sequence (DNA): TGCGCCAGCGGCCTCGCCGGGGAGCTGTTTTTT. It yields the protein CASGLAGELFF.

This chain uses TRBV18 with TRBJ1-4; D is unresolved. The CDR3 sequence is 15 residues long. The germline gives CDR1 KGHSH, CDR2 LQKENI. V was trimmed by 6 bases and J by 4 bases, leaving 15 bases between them. For the CDR3, the DNA is TGTGCCAGCTCGGAGAAGGTGCTCGGTAATGAAAAACTGTTTTTT. Protein product: CASSEKVLGNEKLFF.

This clone was picked up one time. The V call is TRBV11-2, the J call TRBJ2-2, with D maybe TRBD2 (5 bases). Germline-derived CDR1 and CDR2 are SGHAT and FQNNGV. The germline V and J ends were trimmed by 3 bases and 7 bases, with 12 bases remaining between them. The CDR3 runs to 14 residues. As DNA, the CDR3 is TGTGCCAGCAGCTTGATGGCCAGCGGCGGGGAGCTGTTTTTT. As protein: CASSLMASGGELFF.

The chain joins TRBV6-5 to TRBJ2-1; 12 nucleotides match TRBD1. This CDR3 has 15 amino acids. V was clipped by 8 bases and J by 7 bases; unmatched bases: 9. Germline V CDR1 and CDR2: MNHEY, SVGAGI. DNA of the CDR3: TGTGCCAGCGGCACTTGGGACAGGGGGCATAATGAGCAGTTCTTC. Residues: CASGTWDRGHNEQFF.

The chain links TRBV19 to TRBJ2-7; D unresolved. Trimming pared 3 bases from V and 0 bases from J, leaving 12 bases between. The CDR3 is 15 amino acids. Germline CDR1 and CDR2: LNHDA and SQIVND (reference sequence). The chain's CDR3 is CASSITSESSYEQYF. The CDR3 nucleotides are TGTGCCAGTAGTATTACCAGCGAGAGCTCCTACGAGCAGTACTTC.

CDR3 in amino acids: CASSQDTNQPQHF. The CDR3 nucleotides are TGTGCCAGCAGCCAAGACACTAATCAGCCCCAGCATTTT. This chain links TRBV14 with TRBJ1-5, with no clear D. V was pared by 0 bases and J by 4 bases, with 4 bases between. Germline CDR1 SGHDN, CDR2 FVKESK. The CDR3 is 13 residues long. Based on the CDR3 plus reference TRBV14 and TRBJ1-5, the full variable domain is EAGVTQFPSHSVIEKGQTVTLRCDPISGHDNLYWYRRVMGKEIKFLLHFVKESKQDESGMPNNRFLAERTGGTYSTLKVQPAELEDSGVYFCASSQDTNQPQHFGDGTRLSIL.

V usage is TRBV6-1 and J usage is TRBJ1-2; no clear D. Trimming cost V 4 bases and J 5 bases, with 20 bases left between them. Germline V CDR1 and CDR2: MNHNS, SASEGT. The CDR3 spans 16 residues. CDR3 in amino acids: CASSANRPSGSYGYTF. CDR3 bases: TGTGCCAGCAGTGCCAATCGACCGTCGGGGAGTTATGGCTACACCTTC.

This sequence joins TRBV6-5 and TRBJ1-1; the D is unclear. V was cut by 4 bases and J by 1 base, with 16 bases left in between. CDR3 length: 16 residues. Germline V gene data show CDR1 as MNHEY and CDR2 as SVGAGI. Here the CDR3 reads CASSLLTYLANTEAFF. Written as DNA, the CDR3 is TGTGCCAGCAGTTTACTGACTTACTTGGCGAACACTGAAGCTTTCTTT.

This rearrangement joins TRBV15 to TRBJ2-6, with D possibly TRBD2 on 5 matching bases. The germline V gene encodes CDR1 LNHNV and CDR2 YYDKDF (reference sequence). V was shortened by 0 bases and J by 3 bases, with 9 bases between the two germline ends. The CDR3 extends over 16 amino acids. CDR3 sequence: CATSRDRAGGANVLTF. CDR3 nucleotides: TGTGCCACCAGCAGAGATAGGGCGGGTGGGGCCAACGTCCTGACTTTC.

The chain combines TRBV5-4 with TRBJ2-6; 15 bases line up with TRBD2. CDR3 length: 18 amino acids. Per germline, CDR1 SGHNT and CDR2 YYREEE (reference sequence). The V gene end was trimmed by 4 bases and the J gene end by 2 bases; junction bases not matched to a gene: 4. The CDR3 region is CASSPRTSGRAGANVLTF. DNA of the CDR3: TGTGCCAGCAGCCCCCGGACTAGCGGGAGGGCTGGGGCCAACGTCCTGACTTTC.

The chain joins TRBV18 to TRBJ1-2; no clear D. The germline V gene has CDR1 KGHSH and CDR2 LQKENI. The CDR3 covers 17 residues. Trimming took 5 bases from V and 2 from J, leaving 21 bases between them. Here the CDR3 reads CASSSSATGMGNYGYTF. The CDR3 DNA reads as TGTGCCAGCTCATCATCCGCTACCGGGATGGGGAACTATGGCTACACCTTC.

The genes are TRBV4-2 and TRBJ2-1; 10 nucleotides match TRBD2. The CDR3 loop spans 18 amino acids. Germline CDR1 is LGHNA and CDR2 is YNFKEQ. V was pared by 0 bases and J by 6 bases, with 11 bases of the junction left unmatched. The CDR3 coding sequence is TGTGCCAGCAGCCAAGATTGGAGCGGGGGGGCCGTTAGCAATGAGCAGTTCTTC. Residues: CASSQDWSGGAVSNEQFF.

The chain couples TRBV6-4 to TRBJ2-5; D might be TRBD2 (6 bases). The V gene lost 2 bases and the J gene lost 5 bases, with 12 bases spanning the gap. CDR1 and CDR2 from the germline V gene are MRHNA and SNTAGT. The CDR3 extends over 14 amino acids. The CDR3 loop reads CASSDSASDETQYF. CDR3 nucleotides: TGTGCCAGCAGTGACAGCGCTAGCGACGAGACCCAGTACTTC.

The chain joins TRBV9 to TRBJ2-7; 10 nucleotides align to TRBD2. Per germline, CDR1 SGDLS and CDR2 YYNGEE. The CDR3 has 14 residues. With 2 bases clipped from V and 4 bases from J, the junction kept 3 bases outside the gene matches. DNA of the CDR3: TGTGCCAGCAGCGTTAGCGGGAGGAATTACGAGCAGTACTTC. Translating gives CASSVSGRNYEQYF.

This clone occurred once. The rearrangement joins TRBV2 to TRBJ1-1, with 10 bases aligning to TRBD1. After removal of 5 bases from V and 7 bases from J, the junction contained 7 bases not matched to a gene. There are 14 residues in the CDR3. Germline CDR1 SNHLY, CDR2 FYNNEI. CDR3: CASSSDRGVDEAFF. As DNA, the CDR3 is TGTGCCAGCAGTTCGGACAGGGGGGTCGATGAAGCTTTCTTT.

The gene calls are TRBV5-6 and TRBJ2-2, with 9 bases aligning to TRBD2. The CDR3 has 16 residues. J was trimmed by 6 bases and V by 4 bases; bases with no gene match: 10. Germline V lookup: CDR1 SGHDT, CDR2 YYEEEE. CDR3 DNA: TGTGCCAGCAGCCGCGGGGGGGCGGCGGACGCCGGGGAGCTGTTTTTT. Protein product: CASSRGGAADAGELFF.

V usage is TRBV7-6 and J usage is TRBJ1-2; 10 bases align to TRBD1. CDR3 size: 18 residues. Germline CDR1 reads SGHVS; CDR2 reads FNYEAQ. Trimming took 2 bases from V and 4 from J; bases not matched to a gene: 13. The DNA of the CDR3 is TGTGCCAGCAGCTTACTTTCCGGGACAGGGGATGGTGGCTATGGCTACACCTTC. Translation gives CASSLLSGTGDGGYGYTF.

The chain joins TRBV28 to TRBJ1-2, with D perhaps TRBD1 (5 bases). Per the germline V gene, CDR1 is MDHEN and CDR2 is SYDVKM. CDR3 length: 11 amino acids. The V end was cut by 8 bases, the J end by 8 bases, with 12 bases between. The CDR3 DNA sequence: TGTGCCAGCGTAGAGTCAGGGGGCTACACCTTC. Its translation: CASVESGGYTF.

This sequence joins TRBV4-1 and TRBJ1-1; D is unresolved. The length of the CDR3 is 15 residues. Germline V gives CDR1 MGHRA, CDR2 YSYEKL. The V end lost 3 bases, the J end lost 2 bases, and 13 bases lay between the germline ends. Written as DNA, the CDR3 is TGCGCCAGCAGCCATCGACCGACACTCAACACTGAAGCTTTCTTT. Protein product: CASSHRPTLNTEAFF.